This T cell receptor (beta chain) derives from a study of T cell changes during pregnancy in multiple sclerosis (dated by TCRdb to between 2019 and 2020). Notes on the research overall: Changes in the T cell repertoire over the course of pregnancy were examined in this study in women with multiple sclerosis.

Concerning this clone itself: Its antigen is currently not known. Base-call qualities are not available, and no considerably larger clone is one nucleotide away.

Library method: the immunoSEQ multiplex PCR assay. The table comes from immuneACCESS by way of TCRdb, which keeps in-frame sequences with V and J called. Part of the clones is missing from these tables; in studies checked, under half for an unresolved V gene and the rest for unknown reasons. This sample is represented by 90,000 to 95,000 clones; 75% to 95% of them were singletons. Around 0.93% of the sample belongs to the ten largest clones. The CDR3 sequence holds 16 residues, the cysteine and phenylalanine included. This entry keeps only the CDR3 DNA: 48 bases, framed from base 1. The germline V gene yields LGHNA for CDR1 and YNFKEQ for CDR2. At the junction V is shortened by 0 bases and J by 2 bases; bases outside the gene matches: 5.

The receptor was derived from a female donor with multiple sclerosis, enrolled in a pregnancy study. Here the chain combines TRBV4-2 and TRBJ2-7; TRBD2 agrees with 9 junctional bases. Source: peripheral blood, taken before pregnancy. The CDR3 has the sequence CASSQEMSSGAYEQYF. The sequenced DNA is TGTGCCAGCAGCCAAGAAATGTCTAGCGGGGCCTACGAGCAGTACTTC.